The rows below give T cell receptor beta chains drawn from one sample of a study of blood T cell repertoires in COVID-19. TCRdb's copy holds only in-frame clones and misses some; the assay was immunoSEQ multiplex PCR. The table has more than 150,000 clones, 84% seen once. The sequenced material came from peripheral blood. The receptors were sampled from a woman aged 45-65 years with acute or convalescent COVID-19. CDR3s include the opening cysteine and the closing phenylalanine or tryptophan. The order of the fields is J gene, D gene, clone size, V gene, CDR3 DNA, CDR3 protein. The D gene is left open where the match is weak. Clone sizes are given selectively: once, few, many, or a class where the clone is expanded.

>TRBJ2-5|NA|NA|TRBV6-5
TGTGCCAGCAGTTACTCCCTGGAGCAAGAGACCCAGTACTTC
CASSYSLEQETQYF
>TRBJ1-1|TRBD1|once|TRBV2
TGTGCCAGCTCAAATGTCGGACAGGAGAATCTCGTCATGAACACTGAAGCTTTCTTT
CASSNVGQENLVMNTEAFF
>TRBJ1-1|TRBD1|NA|TRBV5-1
TGCGCCAGCAGCGAACGGACAGGAGTTATGAACACTGAAGCTTTCTTT
CASSERTGVMNTEAFF
>TRBJ1-5|NA|once|TRBV28
TGTGCCAGCAGTTTTAGTGATCAGCCCCAGCATTTT
CASSFSDQPQHF
>TRBJ2-3|NA|NA|TRBV7-2
TGTGCCAGCAGCCAACAAAGAGATACGCAGTATTTT
CASSQQRDTQYF
>TRBJ1-2|TRBD1|NA|TRBV10-2
TGCGCCAGCAGTGAGGCAGGGGGCGACTATGGCTACACCTTC
CASSEAGGDYGYTF
>TRBJ2-3|NA|NA|TRBV7-9
TGTGCCAGCAGCTGGGACAGCCCCGGAGGGCGGGCAGATACGCAGTATTTT
CASSWDSPGGRADTQYF
>TRBJ1-1|NA|NA|TRBV7-3
TGTGCCAGCAGTCCGCAGGGGTCCACTGAAGCTTTCTTT
CASSPQGSTEAFF
>TRBJ1-6|NA|NA|TRBV5-4
TGTGCCAGCAGCTCCGGACAAGGCCATTCACCCCTCCACTTT
CASSSGQGHSPLHF
>TRBJ2-3|TRBD2|NA|TRBV11-2
TGTGCCAGCAGCTTATTCTCAGCGGGAGGGTTCACAGATACGCAGTATTTT
CASSLFSAGGFTDTQYF
>TRBJ1-2|NA|NA|TRBV27
TGTGCCAGCAGTTTTAGTCTGGCGGGGTATGGCTACACCTTC
CASSFSLAGYGYTF
>TRBJ1-5|NA|few|TRBV7-2
TGTGCCAGCAGCCCCCAGGGCCTGTATAGCAATCAGCCCCAGCATTTT
CASSPQGLYSNQPQHF
>TRBJ2-3|NA|NA|TRBV4-1
TGCGCCAGCAGTCGCCCCGGGGGGCGGGTAGATACGCAGTATTTT
CASSRPGGRVDTQYF
>TRBJ2-5|TRBD1|NA|TRBV18
TGTGCCAGCTCACCGACAGGGTTGGAAGAGACCCAGTACTTC
CASSPTGLEETQYF
>TRBJ1-4|TRBD1|NA|TRBV5-1
TGCGCCAGCAGCTTGAATCCCCCTGGGACAGCAGATGAAAAACTGTTTTTT
CASSLNPPGTADEKLFF
>TRBJ2-7|TRBD1|once|TRBV19
TGTGCCAGTAGTATAGTGGGGACAGGGGGATCCGAGCAGTACTTC
CASSIVGTGGSEQYF
>TRBJ1-3|NA|NA|TRBV19
TGTGCCAGTAGTATAGCGGACAGAAACTCTGGAAACACCATATATTTT
CASSIADRNSGNTIYF
>TRBJ2-4|NA|NA|TRBV9
TGTGCCAGCAGCGTAGCAGGGGCAGCCAAAAACATTCAGTACTTC
CASSVAGAAKNIQYF
>TRBJ2-5|TRBD1|NA|TRBV5-6
TGTGCCAGCAGCCGGGCGGGACAGGGGCCAGAGACCCAGTACTTC
CASSRAGQGPETQYF
>TRBJ1-5|TRBD1|once|TRBV3-1/TRBV3-2
TGTGCCAGCAGCCTAGGACAGGGCAATCAGCCCCAGCATTTT
CASSLGQGNQPQHF
>TRBJ2-7|TRBD1|once|TRBV5-1
TGCGCCAGCAGCTTGAGGACAGGGGGCGAGCAGTACTTC
CASSLRTGGEQYF
>TRBJ2-5|TRBD1|once|TRBV7-9
TGTGCCAGCAGCCTCCCAGGGGGCCGAGAGACCCAGTACTTC
CASSLPGGRETQYF
>TRBJ2-5|TRBD2|NA|TRBV28
TGTGCCAGCAGGGGGGGGAACCAAGAGACCCAGTACTTC
CASRGGNQETQYF
>TRBJ2-2|TRBD2|NA|TRBV6-2/TRBV6-3
TGTGCCAGCAGTTACTTCAGCGGGAGTGGCGGGGAGCTGTTTTTT
CASSYFSGSGGELFF
>TRBJ1-5|NA|NA|TRBV28
TGTGCCAGCAGTTTAAGCTCGTGGCAGCCCCAGCATTTT
CASSLSSWQPQHF
>TRBJ2-1|TRBD2|NA|TRBV19
TGTGCCAGTTCCCGTAGGGGGCTAGCGGGAGGGCCGGGATACAATGAGCAGTTCTTC
CASSRRGLAGGPGYNEQFF
>TRBJ1-3|NA|NA|TRBV12-2
TGTGCAAGTCGCCCCCGACAGGTTGACTCTGGAAACACCATATATTTT
CASRPRQVDSGNTIYF
>TRBJ1-5|NA|few|TRBV10-3
TGTGCCATCAGTGAGCAGTCTAATCAGCCCCAGCATTTT
CAISEQSNQPQHF
>TRBJ2-2|TRBD2|few|TRBV7-6
TGTGCCAGCAGCTTGGGAGCGGGAGGGCCCGGGTCCGGGGAGCTGTTTTTT
CASSLGAGGPGSGELFF
>TRBJ2-3|NA|NA|TRBV7-2
TGTGCCAGCAGCTTAAGGGGGATTAGTTTGAGTACGCAGTATTTT
CASSLRGISLSTQYF
>TRBJ1-1|NA|NA|TRBV18
TGTGCCAGCTCACCATTACTAAGTAACACTGAAGCTTTCTTT
CASSPLLSNTEAFF
>TRBJ1-2|NA|NA|TRBV6-1
TGTGCCAGCAGTGAAGCGCTTACGGGACTCGGCTACACCTTC
CASSEALTGLGYTF
>TRBJ2-1|TRBD2|NA|TRBV19
TGTGCCAGTACAGGACTAGCGGGCAATGAGCAGTTCTTC
CASTGLAGNEQFF
>TRBJ2-5|NA|NA|TRBV5-1
TGCGCCAGCAGCTCCGGCGGTTCTGTTCGCGAGACCCAGTACTTC
CASSSGGSVRETQYF
>TRBJ1-2|NA|NA|TRBV12-3/TRBV12-4
TGTGCCAGCAGTGGCGGGACCCGGGGCTACACCTTC
CASSGGTRGYTF
>TRBJ1-5|NA|once|TRBV2
TGTGCCAGCAGTTCGAGCGGACGCAATCAGCCCCAGCATTTT
CASSSSGRNQPQHF
>TRBJ1-2|TRBD1|NA|TRBV28
TGTGCCAGCAGTTCGACAGGGGGCGCAGACTACACCTTC
CASSSTGGADYTF
>TRBJ1-2|TRBD1|NA|TRBV24-1
TGTGCCACCAGTGCGACCGGGACAGGGGGAATGACGGATGGCTACACCTTC
CATSATGTGGMTDGYTF
>TRBJ1-5|NA|once|TRBV7-2
TGTGCCAGCAGCCTTTCAGGCAATAGCAATCAGCCCCAGCATTTT
CASSLSGNSNQPQHF
>TRBJ2-1|NA|NA|TRBV28
TGTGCCAGTCGCCGCGGATCCTACAATGAGCAGTTCTTC
CASRRGSYNEQFF
>TRBJ2-2|NA|NA|TRBV18
TGTGCCAGCTCACCACCGCTCGGGAGTTCTATGAACACCGGGGAGCTGTTTTTT
CASSPPLGSSMNTGELFF
>TRBJ2-2|TRBD1|NA|TRBV29-1
TGCAGCGTTGGAGAGACAGGGGACGCTAGCGGGGAGCTGTTTTTT
CSVGETGDASGELFF
>TRBJ2-1|NA|NA|TRBV7-2
TGTGCCAGCAGCTTAGCGCTCGGCGGTTGGAGCTCCTACAATGAGCAGTTCTTC
CASSLALGGWSSYNEQFF
>TRBJ2-3|NA|NA|TRBV7-2
TGTGCCAGCAGCTTAGCTGGGTCAGGGGTGTACGATACGCAGTATTTT
CASSLAGSGVYDTQYF
>TRBJ2-2|TRBD1|NA|TRBV2
TGTGCCAGCAGTGGGCAGGGGGCGTACGGGGAGCTGTTTTTT
CASSGQGAYGELFF
>TRBJ2-7|NA|once|TRBV4-2
TGTGCCAGCAGCCAGACGGACAGTGTGACCTACGAGCAGTACTTC
CASSQTDSVTYEQYF
>TRBJ2-2|NA|NA|TRBV7-9
TGTGCCAGCAGTAAAACAGGGTCCGGGGAGCTGTTTTTT
CASSKTGSGELFF
>TRBJ2-2|TRBD2|NA|TRBV9
TGTGCCAGCAGCCGGGGGGGTAGGGACACCGGGGAGCTGTTTTTT
CASSRGGRDTGELFF
>TRBJ1-2|TRBD1|NA|TRBV5-5
TGTGCCAGCAGCCTAACCGGGACAGGGATTAACTATGGCTACACCTTC
CASSLTGTGINYGYTF
>TRBJ1-5|TRBD1|NA|TRBV27
TGTGCCAGCAGTCCATTTACAGGGGCCAATCAGCCCCAGCATTTT
CASSPFTGANQPQHF
>TRBJ1-2|TRBD1|NA|TRBV5-4
TGTGCCAGCAGCTTGACAGGGGACTATGGCTACACCTTC
CASSLTGDYGYTF
>TRBJ2-2|NA|NA|TRBV6-9
TGTGCCAGCAGTCATAACAGGGACACCGGGGAGCTGTTTTTT
CASSHNRDTGELFF
>TRBJ2-7|NA|once|TRBV7-9
TGTGCCAGCAGCCGGGAGTACGAGCAGTACTTC
CASSREYEQYF
>TRBJ1-4|NA|few|TRBV9
TGTGCCAGCAGCGTAGGGCGGTCTGCAACTAATGAAAAACTGTTTTTT
CASSVGRSATNEKLFF
>TRBJ1-2|TRBD1|NA|TRBV19
TGTGCCAGTAGTATAGCCCCAGGGGGCGCTTCCGATGGCTACACCTTC
CASSIAPGGASDGYTF
>TRBJ2-2|NA|NA|TRBV5-1
TGCGCCAGCAGCTTTTGGGGGGGCCAATCCGGGGAGCTGTTTTTT
CASSFWGGQSGELFF
>TRBJ1-5|NA|NA|TRBV6-5
TGTGCCAGCAGGGATGACAGTGCGGGCAATCAGCCCCAGCATTTT
CASRDDSAGNQPQHF
>TRBJ2-6|TRBD1|NA|TRBV19
TGTGCCAGTAGCAGTCCCGGGACAGTGTTAGTCTCTGGGGCCAACGTCCTGACTTTC
CASSSPGTVLVSGANVLTF